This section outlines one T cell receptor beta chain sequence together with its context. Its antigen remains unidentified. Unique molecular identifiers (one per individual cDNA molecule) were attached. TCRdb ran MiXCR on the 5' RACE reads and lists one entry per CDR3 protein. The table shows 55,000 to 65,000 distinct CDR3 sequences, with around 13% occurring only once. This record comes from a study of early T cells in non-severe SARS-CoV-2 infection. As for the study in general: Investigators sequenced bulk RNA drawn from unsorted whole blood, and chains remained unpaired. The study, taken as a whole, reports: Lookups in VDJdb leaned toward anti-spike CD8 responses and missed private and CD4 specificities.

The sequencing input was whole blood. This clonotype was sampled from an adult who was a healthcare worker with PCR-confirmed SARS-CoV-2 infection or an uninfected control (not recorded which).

CDR3 sequence reads: CSVGDRDRDGYTF. CDR3 nucleotide sequence: TGCAGCGTCGGTGACCGGGACAGGGACGGCTACACCTTC. The genes are TRBV29-1 and TRBJ1-2, with TRBD1 matching 9 bases. Germline CDR1 SQVTM, CDR2 ANQGSEA. The CDR3 is made up of 13 amino acids. Trimming removed 6 bases from V and 8 bases from J; junction bases left unmatched: 10. The variable domain in full, completed from reference TRBV29-1 and TRBJ1-2, reads SAVISQKPSRDICQRGTSLTIQCQVDSQVTMMFWYRQQPGQSLTLIATANQGSEATYESGFVIDKFPISRPNLTFSTLTVSNMSPEDSSIYLCSVGDRDRDGYTFGSGTRLTVV.